Presented here are 2 T cell receptor beta chains from one specimen sequenced in a study of control samples from healthy donors and cancer patients. Using immunoSEQ multiplex PCR, the repertoire was profiled, and TCRdb retains in-frame clones only, with some absent. Among 75,000 to 100,000 clones listed, roughly nine tenths were seen once. The sample comprised blood. The receptors derive from a woman in her 50s in good health.

This chain links TRBV9 with TRBJ2-1; 7 positions agree with TRBD2. V lost 0 bases and J lost 1; bases outside the gene matches: 4. CDR1 is SGDLS and CDR2 is YYNGEE in the germline V gene. The CDR3 spans 16 residues. The CDR3 DNA follows: TGTGCCAGCAGCGTAGAAATCGGGGGGTCCTACAATGAGCAGTTCTTC. Translating it yields CASSVEIGGSYNEQFF.

This chain uses TRBV3-1 (or the pseudogene TRBV3-2) with TRBJ1-6, with 7 bases lining up with TRBD1. The CDR3 extends over 14 amino acids. V dropped 7 bases and J dropped 8; count of bases not matched to a gene: 8. Germline CDR1 and CDR2: LGHDT and YNNKEL (reference sequence). The CDR3 DNA reads as TGTGCCAGCAACGAACAGGGGTGGGATTCACCCCTCCACTTT. Its translation is CASNEQGWDSPLHF.